A selection of T cell receptor beta chains follows, all from one sample in a study of pediatric ulcerative colitis. TCRdb's copy holds only in-frame clones and misses some; the assay was immunoSEQ multiplex PCR. The repertoire includes about 36,000 clones, roughly 80% of them detected once, and roughly 23% sits in the top ten. Sequencing used blood. These receptors were obtained from a girl between 5 and 17 years old with moderate ulcerative colitis. Both conserved end residues are part of each CDR3. Each record gives: J gene, V gene, D gene, clone size, CDR3 protein, CDR3 DNA. D genes are given only for firm matches. The listing skips clone size in some rows; elsewhere it reads once, few, many or a size class.

J: TRBJ1-2
V: TRBV5-1
D: TRBD1
size: once
CDR3: CASSIGQGHYGYTF
DNA: TGCGCCAGCAGCATAGGACAGGGCCACTATGGCTACACCTTC

J: TRBJ1-2
V: TRBV4-1
D: NA
size: NA
CDR3: CASSQSYGSIPYGYTF
DNA: TGCGCCAGCAGCCAAAGTTATGGCAGCATACCCTATGGCTACACCTTC

J: TRBJ2-7
V: TRBV5-4
D: TRBD2
size: few
CDR3: CASSGTSGGREQYF
DNA: TGTGCCAGCAGCGGGACTAGCGGAGGCCGCGAGCAGTACTTC

J: TRBJ1-4
V: TRBV7-2
D: NA
size: NA
CDR3: CASSTQGGREKLFF
DNA: TGTGCCAGCAGCACCCAAGGGGGTCGTGAAAAACTGTTTTTT

J: TRBJ1-4
V: TRBV6-5
D: TRBD1
size: NA
CDR3: CASSYRTGGGEKLFF
DNA: TGTGCCAGCAGTTACCGGACAGGGGGGGGAGAAAAACTGTTTTTT

J: TRBJ1-3
V: TRBV11-2
D: NA
size: once
CDR3: CASSLDDSTFSGNTIYF
DNA: TGTGCCAGCAGCTTAGACGATAGCACCTTCTCTGGAAACACCATATATTTT

J: TRBJ2-5
V: TRBV19
D: NA
size: NA
CDR3: CASSIVSQETQYF
DNA: TGTGCCAGTAGTATAGTTTCCCAAGAGACCCAGTACTTC

J: TRBJ1-3
V: TRBV19
D: NA
size: NA
CDR3: CASSSTRSGNTIYF
DNA: TGTGCCAGTAGTTCCACTCGCTCTGGAAACACCATATATTTT

J: TRBJ2-2
V: TRBV29-1
D: TRBD2
size: NA
CDR3: CSAQAGGNTGELFF
DNA: TGCAGCGCCCAAGCGGGAGGGAACACCGGGGAGCTGTTTTTT

J: TRBJ2-5
V: TRBV28
D: NA
size: NA
CDR3: CASSSDRSFWETQYF
DNA: TGTGCCAGCAGTTCCGACAGGTCCTTTTGGGAGACCCAGTACTTC

J: TRBJ1-5
V: TRBV7-9
D: NA
size: few
CDR3: CASSLAFLPGANQPQHF
DNA: TGTGCCAGCAGCTTAGCCTTTCTACCAGGGGCCAATCAGCCCCAGCATTTT

J: TRBJ1-2
V: TRBV30
D: TRBD1
size: NA
CDR3: CAWAGGYGYTF
DNA: TGTGCCTGGGCAGGGGGGTATGGCTACACCTTC

J: TRBJ2-7
V: TRBV6-5
D: TRBD1
size: NA
CDR3: CASRRDRFYEQYF
DNA: TGTGCCAGTCGCCGGGACAGATTCTACGAGCAGTACTTC

J: TRBJ2-5
V: TRBV12-5
D: TRBD1
size: few
CDR3: CASGLGHWRDRGLHAQETQYF
DNA: TGTGCTAGTGGTTTGGGACATTGGAGGGACAGGGGTCTTCATGCCCAAGAGACCCAGTACTTC

J: TRBJ1-4
V: TRBV4-2
D: NA
size: NA
CDR3: CASTRGDVEKLFF
DNA: TGTGCCAGCACCCGAGGGGATGTTGAAAAACTGTTTTTT

J: TRBJ2-2
V: TRBV15
D: NA
size: NA
CDR3: CATSRVGGELFF
DNA: TGTGCCACCAGCAGAGTCGGCGGGGAGCTGTTTTTT

J: TRBJ1-2
V: TRBV7-2
D: NA
size: NA
CDR3: CASSLWPYGYTF
DNA: TGTGCCAGCAGCTTATGGCCCTATGGCTACACCTTC

J: TRBJ2-5
V: TRBV19
D: NA
size: NA
CDR3: CASGTSVQETQYF
DNA: TGTGCCAGTGGGACGTCCGTTCAAGAGACCCAGTACTTC

J: TRBJ1-1
V: TRBV19
D: NA
size: NA
CDR3: CASTAIKNRYSSQWNTEAFF
DNA: TGTGCCAGTACCGCCATCAAAAACAGGTACTCAAGCCAATGGAACACTGAAGCTTTCTTT

J: TRBJ2-7
V: TRBV28
D: NA
size: NA
CDR3: CASSAPGRTTYEQYF
DNA: TGTGCCAGCAGTGCCCCGGGACGGACGACCTACGAGCAGTACTTC